The 14 T cell receptor beta chains below were found in one sample sequenced in a study of cytomegalovirus exposure and HLA in healthy donors. Repertoires were generated with immunoSEQ multiplex PCR, while TCRdb's copy carries only in-frame clones and drops some. This table holds some 250,000 clones, nearly 90% found once. The sample was PBMCs. Receptor source: a woman in her late teens or twenties in good health and CMV-seronegative.

The chain links TRBV6-5 to TRBJ1-1; 8 bases map to TRBD1. In germline, CDR1 is MNHEY, CDR2 SVGAGI. Germline trimming cut 4 bases from V and 3 bases from J; bases unmatched to any gene: 4. The CDR3 has 14 residues. CDR3 residues: CASSFQGADTEAFF. In nucleotides, the CDR3 is TGTGCCAGCAGTTTCCAGGGGGCGGACACTGAAGCTTTCTTT.

This chain links TRBV6-1 with TRBJ2-1; 10 positions agree with TRBD1. CDR3 length equals 16 residues. Trimming took 4 bases from V and 8 from J; bases not matched to a gene: 11. Germline V gene data show CDR1 as MNHNS and CDR2 as SASEGT. The CDR3, as DNA: TGTGCCAGCAGTGTAGACCTCGGGACAGGGGTCCATGAGCAGTTCTTC. Translating gives CASSVDLGTGVHEQFF.

The chain uses TRBV28 and TRBJ2-7; 9 bases are shared with TRBD1. This CDR3 has 14 amino acids. Germline CDR1 and CDR2: MDHEN and SYDVKM. V shed 4 bases and J 1 base; nucleotides not matched to a gene: 2. The CDR3 reads CASSWDRDSYEQYF. The DNA of the CDR3 is TGTGCCAGCAGTTGGGACAGGGATTCCTACGAGCAGTACTTC.

V is TRBV28 and J is TRBJ2-7, with 9 bases fitting TRBD2. CDR1 and CDR2 (germline): MDHEN, SYDVKM. Losses at the gene ends were 2 bases for V and 5 bases for J; bases not matched to a gene: 4. The CDR3 runs to 14 residues. CDR3 nucleotides: TGTGCCAGCAGTTTAAGCGGGGGGCCAAACGAGCAGTACGTC. Translation: CASSLSGGPNEQYV.

The CDR3 sequence is CASSQDEGIREKLFF. The CDR3 DNA is TGCGCCAGCAGCCAAGATGAGGGAATTCGTGAAAAACTGTTTTTT. V gene TRBV4-1 combines with J gene TRBJ1-4; the D is unclear. The CDR3 consists of 15 residues. Germline-derived CDR1 and CDR2 are MGHRA and YSYEKL. The V gene lost 0 bases and the J gene lost 7 bases, with 12 bases spanning the gap.

Here the CDR3 DNA reads TGTGCCAGCAGTCCACCGGGACTAGCGGGGGTACCCTACGAGCAGTACTTC. Protein: CASSPPGLAGVPYEQYF. J is TRBJ2-7 and V is TRBV27, with 14 bases that match TRBD2. CDR1 and CDR2 from the germline V gene are MNHEY and SMNVEV (reference sequence). This CDR3 is 17 amino acids long. J gave up 2 bases and V 5 bases, and 8 bases lay outside the gene matches.

This clone was observed a handful of times. The gene calls are TRBV5-6 and TRBJ1-2; D unresolved. Germline-derived CDR1 and CDR2 are SGHDT and YYEEEE. V lost 3 bases to trimming and J lost 3 bases, with 9 bases between them. The CDR3 is made up of 13 amino acids. The CDR3 bases are TGTGCCAGCAGCTCCCGGGGTCACTATGGCTACACCTTC. Translating it yields CASSSRGHYGYTF.

V is TRBV5-4 and J is TRBJ2-7; maybe TRBD1 (6 bases). V lost 1 base and J 4 bases, leaving 12 bases between the germline ends. Per the germline V gene, CDR1 is SGHNT and CDR2 is YYREEE (reference sequence). The CDR3 contains 14 residues. As DNA, the CDR3 is TGTGCCAGCAGCTTGCAGGGGCCAGCTTACGAGCAGTACTTC. Its translation: CASSLQGPAYEQYF.

This clone was seen once. The CDR3 loop is CASSAGTGDTQYF. The CDR3 region has the DNA TGTGCCAGCAGCGCCGGGACAGGGGATACGCAGTATTTT. The genes are TRBV5-8 and TRBJ2-3; 9 bases agree with TRBD1. CDR1 SGHTS and CDR2 YDEGEE come from the germline V gene. Trimming removed 4 bases from V and 6 bases from J; junction bases left unmatched: 3. The CDR3 loop spans 13 amino acids.

Concerning this clone: The sample contains more than one DNA sequence encoding this CDR3. V gene TRBV5-1 combines with J gene TRBJ2-7; D ambiguous. The germline CDR1 and CDR2 sequences are SGHRS and YFSETQ. This CDR3 has 12 amino acids. V was cut by 1 base and J by 1 base, with 3 bases left in between. The DNA for the CDR3 is TGCGCCAGCAGCTTGCCGTCCTACGAGCAGTACTTC. It yields the protein CASSLPSYEQYF.

This clone was picked up one time. The chain links TRBV6-1 to TRBJ1-4; 7 nucleotides agree with TRBD1. Germline loops: CDR1 MNHNS, CDR2 SASEGT. V trimming: 2 bases; J trimming: 0 bases; junction bases outside the gene matches: 9. This CDR3 is built from 18 residues. The CDR3: CASSEYVGQQPTNEKLFF. The CDR3 bases are TGTGCCAGCAGTGAATATGTGGGACAGCAACCAACTAATGAAAAACTGTTTTTT.

This chain uses TRBV28 with TRBJ1-1; TRBD1 is a possible D gene (5 bases). CDR1 and CDR2 from the germline V gene are MDHEN and SYDVKM. The CDR3 is 15 amino acids. Trimming pared 2 bases from V and 0 bases from J, leaving 10 bases between. In nucleotides, the CDR3 is TGTGCCAGCAGTTTACGGTGGGGCATGAACACTGAAGCTTTCTTT. Amino acid sequence: CASSLRWGMNTEAFF. The whole variable domain, filled in from reference TRBV28 and TRBJ1-1, reads DVKVTQSSRYLVKRTGEKVFLECVQDMDHENMFWYRQDPGLGLRLIYFSYDVKMKEKGDIPEGYSVSREKKERFSLILESASTNQTSMYLCASSLRWGMNTEAFFGQGTRLTVV.

This clone was detected only a few times. This sequence joins TRBV10-1 and TRBJ1-1, with TRBD1 matching over 12 bases. CDR1 is WNHNN, CDR2 SYGVQD, per germline (reference sequence). CDR3 size: 15 residues. V gave up 6 bases and J gave up 5 bases; unmatched junction bases: 7. CDR3: CASRSGQGAETEAFF. CDR3 coding DNA: TGCGCCAGCAGATCGGGACAGGGGGCAGAAACTGAAGCTTTCTTT.

The rearrangement joins TRBV25-1 to TRBJ2-7, with D possibly being TRBD2 (5 bases). Germline loops: CDR1 MGHDK, CDR2 SYGVNS. V lost 1 base and J 2 bases, leaving 9 bases between the germline ends. The CDR3 loop spans 14 amino acids. CDR3 DNA: TGTGCCAGCAGTGAATTAAGGGAGACCTACGAGCAGTACTTC. Its protein is CASSELRETYEQYF.